A selection of T cell receptor beta chains follows, all from one sample in a study of CD8+ T cells in alopecia areata. Sequencing was performed with immunoSEQ multiplex PCR; in TCRdb, only in-frame clones are kept and a portion is missing. The sample comprises some 200,000 clones, over 45% of which are singletons, and 5% to 6% rests with the top ten. Sequencing was performed on CD4+ T cells sorted from blood, taken at week 24, from a patient treated with tofacitinib. The receptors come from a human donor with alopecia areata. Both conserved end residues are part of each CDR3. The order of the fields is V gene, D gene, clone size, J gene, CDR3 DNA, CDR3 protein. D genes are given only for firm matches. Clone size is shown for a subset of rows, as once, few, many or a class of expanded clone.

V gene: TRBV30; D gene: TRBD2; clone size: -; J gene: TRBJ2-7; CDR3 DNA: TGTGCCTGGAGGGCTAGCGGGACGACCTACGAGCAGTACTTC; CDR3 protein: CAWRASGTTYEQYF
V gene: TRBV28; D gene: -; clone size: -; J gene: TRBJ2-7; CDR3 DNA: TGTGCCAGCACCGGGACTGGACTCTACGAGCAGTACTTC; CDR3 protein: CASTGTGLYEQYF
V gene: TRBV29-1; D gene: -; clone size: -; J gene: TRBJ1-2; CDR3 DNA: TGCAGCGAGGGGGGGGACTATGGCTACACCTTC; CDR3 protein: CSEGGDYGYTF
V gene: TRBV6-5; D gene: TRBD1; clone size: -; J gene: TRBJ1-2; CDR3 DNA: TGTGCCAGCAGTTCAGGGACAGACTATGGCTACACCTTC; CDR3 protein: CASSSGTDYGYTF
V gene: TRBV4-2; D gene: -; clone size: -; J gene: TRBJ2-6; CDR3 DNA: TGTGCCAGCAGCCATACAGGGACTGGGGCCAACGTCCTGACTTTC; CDR3 protein: CASSHTGTGANVLTF
V gene: TRBV14; D gene: -; clone size: -; J gene: TRBJ1-1; CDR3 DNA: TGTGCCAGCAGCCAGACTGGCGGAGGGAACACTGAAGCTTTCTTT; CDR3 protein: CASSQTGGGNTEAFF
V gene: TRBV5-4; D gene: TRBD1; clone size: -; J gene: TRBJ2-7; CDR3 DNA: TGTGCCAGCAGGTGGGGACAGCCTCAAGAGCAGTACTTC; CDR3 protein: CASRWGQPQEQYF
V gene: TRBV15; D gene: -; clone size: -; J gene: TRBJ1-5; CDR3 DNA: TGTGCCACCAACCAGGGTTCCCCTAGCAATCAGCCCCAGCATTTT; CDR3 protein: CATNQGSPSNQPQHF
V gene: TRBV28; D gene: TRBD2; clone size: -; J gene: TRBJ2-5; CDR3 DNA: TGTGCCAGCAGTCTAGCGGGAGGGCAAGAGACCCAGTACTTC; CDR3 protein: CASSLAGGQETQYF
V gene: TRBV23-1; D gene: TRBD1; clone size: -; J gene: TRBJ2-7; CDR3 DNA: TGCGCCAGCAGTCAAGGGACAGGGGAGGGCTACGAGCAGTACTTC; CDR3 protein: CASSQGTGEGYEQYF
V gene: TRBV29-1; D gene: TRBD1; clone size: -; J gene: TRBJ2-5; CDR3 DNA: TGCAGCGGGGGGACAGGGCAAGAGACCCAGTACTTC; CDR3 protein: CSGGTGQETQYF
V gene: TRBV5-1; D gene: TRBD2; clone size: -; J gene: TRBJ2-6; CDR3 DNA: TGCGCCAGCAGCTTGGTCGCGGGGGGCCCTTCTGGGGCCAACGTCCTGACTTTC; CDR3 protein: CASSLVAGGPSGANVLTF
V gene: TRBV27; D gene: TRBD1; clone size: -; J gene: TRBJ2-6; CDR3 DNA: TGTGCCAGCAGTTTATGGACAGGGAGCGGGGCCAACGTCCTGACTTTC; CDR3 protein: CASSLWTGSGANVLTF
V gene: TRBV5-1; D gene: -; clone size: -; J gene: TRBJ2-5; CDR3 DNA: TGCGCCAGCAGCGATACCGGGACCCAGTACTTC; CDR3 protein: CASSDTGTQYF
V gene: TRBV5-6; D gene: -; clone size: few; J gene: TRBJ2-1; CDR3 DNA: TGTGCCAGCAGCCGCAGGGGCTCGTACAATGAGCAGTTCTTC; CDR3 protein: CASSRRGSYNEQFF
V gene: TRBV5-1; D gene: -; clone size: -; J gene: TRBJ2-5; CDR3 DNA: TGCGCCAGCAGCTTGGACGGGACCCAGTACTTC; CDR3 protein: CASSLDGTQYF
V gene: TRBV5-4; D gene: -; clone size: -; J gene: TRBJ2-1; CDR3 DNA: TGTGCCAGCAGCCGGGTCGGGTGGGAGCGACCATACAATGAGCAGTTCTTC; CDR3 protein: CASSRVGWERPYNEQFF
V gene: TRBV19; D gene: TRBD1; clone size: few; J gene: TRBJ1-5; CDR3 DNA: TGTGCCAGTAGTATGGGACAGGGTACCTCGGATCAGCCCCAGCATTTT; CDR3 protein: CASSMGQGTSDQPQHF
V gene: TRBV11-2; D gene: -; clone size: -; J gene: TRBJ1-1; CDR3 DNA: TGTGCCAGCAGCTTAGACGGGACTGGGGCTGAAGCTTTCTTT; CDR3 protein: CASSLDGTGAEAFF
V gene: TRBV23-1; D gene: -; clone size: -; J gene: TRBJ1-4; CDR3 DNA: TGCGCCAGCAGTCAATTGTCAGAGGGCCTTAATGAAAAACTGTTTTTT; CDR3 protein: CASSQLSEGLNEKLFF
V gene: TRBV30; D gene: -; clone size: -; J gene: TRBJ1-4; CDR3 DNA: TGTGCCTGGAACCGGGCCGCAACTAATGAAAAACTGTTTTTT; CDR3 protein: CAWNRAATNEKLFF
V gene: TRBV5-4; D gene: -; clone size: -; J gene: TRBJ2-3; CDR3 DNA: TGTGCCAGCAGCTCTATCGTTAGCACAGATACGCAGTATTTT; CDR3 protein: CASSSIVSTDTQYF
V gene: TRBV5-4; D gene: TRBD2; clone size: -; J gene: TRBJ2-3; CDR3 DNA: TGTGCCAGCAGCTCGCGACTAGCGGGGGAGACAGATACGCAGTATTTT; CDR3 protein: CASSSRLAGETDTQYF
V gene: TRBV5-4; D gene: -; clone size: -; J gene: TRBJ2-3; CDR3 DNA: TGTGCCAGCAGGGACGCACAGGGCAACACAGATACGCAGTATTTT; CDR3 protein: CASRDAQGNTDTQYF
V gene: TRBV29-1; D gene: -; clone size: -; J gene: TRBJ1-1; CDR3 DNA: TGCAGCGTGCAACAGGGACGGCACACTGAAGCTTTCTTT; CDR3 protein: CSVQQGRHTEAFF
V gene: TRBV29-1; D gene: -; clone size: -; J gene: TRBJ2-7; CDR3 DNA: TGCAGCGTTTCTTCGGCGCCGACCTACGAGCAGTACTTC; CDR3 protein: CSVSSAPTYEQYF
V gene: TRBV28; D gene: -; clone size: -; J gene: TRBJ1-2; CDR3 DNA: TGTGCCAGCAGTTTACCGGCTCGAGGGGGCTATGGCTACACCTTC; CDR3 protein: CASSLPARGGYGYTF
V gene: TRBV6-1; D gene: -; clone size: few; J gene: TRBJ1-2; CDR3 DNA: TGTGCCAGCAGTGCACTGTTGGGGGGCGGTGGCTACACCTTC; CDR3 protein: CASSALLGGGGYTF
V gene: TRBV7-2; D gene: -; clone size: few; J gene: TRBJ2-7; CDR3 DNA: TGTGCCAGCAGGTTAGCGAGTTCCTACGAGCAGTACTTC; CDR3 protein: CASRLASSYEQYF
V gene: TRBV18; D gene: -; clone size: few; J gene: TRBJ1-1; CDR3 DNA: TGTGCCAGCTCTCAACAGAGGACTGAAGCTTTCTTT; CDR3 protein: CASSQQRTEAFF
V gene: TRBV20-1; D gene: -; clone size: -; J gene: TRBJ1-4; CDR3 DNA: TGCAGCACCGGACAGGAAAAACTGTTTTTT; CDR3 protein: CSTGQEKLFF
V gene: TRBV5-4; D gene: TRBD1; clone size: -; J gene: TRBJ1-1; CDR3 DNA: TGTGCCAGCAGCGTGGACAGGGGGAACACTGAAGCTTTCTTT; CDR3 protein: CASSVDRGNTEAFF
V gene: TRBV29-1; D gene: TRBD1; clone size: few; J gene: TRBJ2-1; CDR3 DNA: TGCAGCGTTGAAGAACGAAAAAACCGGGACAGGATTTACAATGAGCAGTTCTTC; CDR3 protein: CSVEERKNRDRIYNEQFF
V gene: TRBV2; D gene: -; clone size: -; J gene: TRBJ2-7; CDR3 DNA: TGTGCCAGCAGCGCAAGCGGGCCCCCCTACGAGCAGTACTTC; CDR3 protein: CASSASGPPYEQYF
V gene: TRBV30; D gene: TRBD1; clone size: -; J gene: TRBJ2-7; CDR3 DNA: TGTGCCTGGAGTGCTCGGACAGGGGCCTACGAGCAGTACTTC; CDR3 protein: CAWSARTGAYEQYF
V gene: TRBV6-5; D gene: -; clone size: -; J gene: TRBJ1-2; CDR3 DNA: TGTGCCAGCAGAACCGGACAGTACTATGGCTACACCTTC; CDR3 protein: CASRTGQYYGYTF
V gene: TRBV13; D gene: -; clone size: -; J gene: TRBJ1-6; CDR3 DNA: TGTGCCAGCAGCTTTGGGCCGAGCTCCTATAATTCACCCCTCCACTTT; CDR3 protein: CASSFGPSSYNSPLHF
V gene: TRBV4-3; D gene: TRBD2; clone size: few; J gene: TRBJ2-7; CDR3 DNA: TGCGCCAGCAGCGAGACTAGCGGGAGGTCTTACGAGCAGTACTTC; CDR3 protein: CASSETSGRSYEQYF
V gene: TRBV19; D gene: TRBD1; clone size: once; J gene: TRBJ1-6; CDR3 DNA: TGTGCCACCAACCGACAGGGGAAAGGTTCACCCCTCCACTTT; CDR3 protein: CATNRQGKGSPLHF
V gene: TRBV4-3; D gene: -; clone size: -; J gene: TRBJ1-2; CDR3 DNA: TGCGCCAGCAGCCAAGACGGTGTTGGCTATGGCTACACCTTC; CDR3 protein: CASSQDGVGYGYTF
V gene: TRBV6-1; D gene: TRBD1; clone size: few; J gene: TRBJ1-1; CDR3 DNA: TGTGCCAGCAGTCCCCGGGACAGGGGGAACACTGAAGCTTTCTTT; CDR3 protein: CASSPRDRGNTEAFF
V gene: TRBV9; D gene: -; clone size: -; J gene: TRBJ2-1; CDR3 DNA: TGTGCCAGCAGCGTAGGGAGGGACAGCTCCTACAATGAGCAGTTCTTC; CDR3 protein: CASSVGRDSSYNEQFF
V gene: TRBV5-1; D gene: -; clone size: -; J gene: TRBJ2-5; CDR3 DNA: TGCGCCAGCAGCTTGGAACGGATCCAAGAGACCCAGTACTTC; CDR3 protein: CASSLERIQETQYF
V gene: TRBV5-4; D gene: -; clone size: few; J gene: TRBJ2-1; CDR3 DNA: TGTGCCAGCAGCCCCCTTTCCCCCAATGAGCAGTTCTTC; CDR3 protein: CASSPLSPNEQFF
V gene: TRBV7-6; D gene: -; clone size: few; J gene: TRBJ1-1; CDR3 DNA: TGTGCCAGCAGCTTAGCCTCCTCGGCTGAAGCTTTCTTT; CDR3 protein: CASSLASSAEAFF
V gene: TRBV7-2; D gene: TRBD1; clone size: -; J gene: TRBJ1-2; CDR3 DNA: TGTGCCAGCAGCTCCCGACAGGGGGCGTATGGCTACACCTTC; CDR3 protein: CASSSRQGAYGYTF
V gene: TRBV7-9; D gene: TRBD2; clone size: few; J gene: TRBJ2-5; CDR3 DNA: TGTGCCAGCAGCTCGACTAGCGGCCAAGAGACCCAGTACTTC; CDR3 protein: CASSSTSGQETQYF
V gene: TRBV5-1; D gene: TRBD1; clone size: -; J gene: TRBJ2-7; CDR3 DNA: TGCGCCAGCAGCTTCGACAGGGGGCGGCGCGAGCAGTACTTC; CDR3 protein: CASSFDRGRREQYF
V gene: TRBV27; D gene: -; clone size: few; J gene: TRBJ1-2; CDR3 DNA: TGTGCCAGCAGTTCCAACAGGGTGGGTGGCTACACCTTC; CDR3 protein: CASSSNRVGGYTF
V gene: TRBV11-2; D gene: -; clone size: few; J gene: TRBJ2-2; CDR3 DNA: TGTGCCAGCAGCTTACGGAACACCGGGGAGCTGTTTTTT; CDR3 protein: CASSLRNTGELFF
V gene: TRBV10-3; D gene: -; clone size: -; J gene: TRBJ2-2; CDR3 DNA: TGTGCCATCAGTGCGGGGACCGGGGAGCTGTTTTTT; CDR3 protein: CAISAGTGELFF
V gene: TRBV5-1; D gene: -; clone size: -; J gene: TRBJ1-4; CDR3 DNA: TGCGCCAGCAGCTTTGGAGGACAAAATGAAAAACTGTTTTTT; CDR3 protein: CASSFGGQNEKLFF
V gene: TRBV11-2; D gene: -; clone size: few; J gene: TRBJ2-5; CDR3 DNA: TGTGCCAGCAGCCCCCGATTTGGCTCGTCGGACGGAGAGACCCAGTACTTC; CDR3 protein: CASSPRFGSSDGETQYF
V gene: TRBV4-3; D gene: -; clone size: few; J gene: TRBJ1-4; CDR3 DNA: TGCGCCAGCAGCCAAGGTGATAGGGACAATGAAAAACTGTTTTTT; CDR3 protein: CASSQGDRDNEKLFF
V gene: TRBV28; D gene: -; clone size: -; J gene: TRBJ1-4; CDR3 DNA: TGTGCCAGCAGGACGTCTATAGAGCTGTTTTTT; CDR3 protein: CASRTSIELFF
V gene: TRBV2; D gene: -; clone size: few; J gene: TRBJ1-5; CDR3 DNA: TGTGCCAGCACCAAAGCAGGGAGAAGCAATCAGCCCCAGCATTTT; CDR3 protein: CASTKAGRSNQPQHF
V gene: TRBV15; D gene: -; clone size: -; J gene: TRBJ1-1; CDR3 DNA: TGTGCCACCAGCAGAGATCACGGCAGAAACACTGAAGCTTTCTTT; CDR3 protein: CATSRDHGRNTEAFF